This TCR beta chain was observed in a study of T cell repertoires in ileal Crohn's disease. This clone is a singleton in its sample. The limits of the CDR3 on the DNA are not certain, so only TCRdb's listed CDR3 is given. The method was immunoSEQ multiplex PCR; TCRdb's version includes in-frame clones alone and lacks a portion of them. In the table there are about 62,000 clones, approximately 88% of which are singletons. Time point specified: neoterminal ileum biopsy at postoperative endoscopy, about 6 months after surgery. Germline CDR1 reads MNHEY; CDR2 reads SMNVEV (reference sequence). The CDR3 has 21 residues if both end residues are counted.

The sample taken for sequencing was ileal tissue. This clonotype was sampled from an adult with Crohn's disease. The chain carries TRBV27 and TRBJ1-3; TRBD1 is the table's D call and was not checked against the DNA. The CDR3 protein is CASSLEKAAPHPRDRRNTIYF.